A selection of T cell receptor beta chains follows, all from one sample in a study of blood T cell repertoires in COVID-19. The repertoire was sequenced with immunoSEQ multiplex PCR; TCRdb's copy has only in-frame clones and lacks some. The profile shows approximately 140,000 clones, about 85% of them singletons. The sample was peripheral blood. The source is a human donor in a cohort sampled during active COVID-19. The CDR3 runs from the conserved cysteine through the conserved F or W. A D gene is named only where the DNA matches it firmly. A row's size may be missing; if present it is once, few, many or a size class.

clone_size: NA
cdr3_length: 14
v_call: TRBV7-2
d_call: TRBD2
j_call: TRBJ2-5
cdr3_nt: TGTGCCAGCAGCCAGCGGGAGGGCCACGAGACCCAGTACTTC
cdr3_aa: CASSQREGHETQYF

clone_size: NA
cdr3_length: 17
v_call: TRBV14
d_call: TRBD2
j_call: TRBJ2-3
cdr3_nt: TGTGCCAGCAGCCAAGACTGGCTAGCGGGACAGACAGATACGCAGTATTTT
cdr3_aa: CASSQDWLAGQTDTQYF

clone_size: NA
cdr3_length: 13
v_call: TRBV2
d_call: NA
j_call: TRBJ2-3
cdr3_nt: TGTGCCAGCTGTCTGGGGAGGACAGATACGCAGTATTTT
cdr3_aa: CASCLGRTDTQYF

clone_size: NA
cdr3_length: 14
v_call: TRBV7-2
d_call: NA
j_call: TRBJ2-5
cdr3_nt: TGTGCCAGCAGCTTAGCGGGAAGGGGGGAGACCCAGTACTTC
cdr3_aa: CASSLAGRGETQYF

clone_size: once
cdr3_length: 13
v_call: TRBV12-3/TRBV12-4
d_call: NA
j_call: TRBJ1-1
cdr3_nt: TGTGCCAGCAGTTGGGGACAGAACACTGAAGCTTTCTTT
cdr3_aa: CASSWGQNTEAFF

clone_size: once
cdr3_length: 16
v_call: TRBV7-2
d_call: TRBD2
j_call: TRBJ2-1
cdr3_nt: TGTGCCAGCAGCAACCGACTAGCGGGAGTCCCCCTTGAGCAGTTCTTC
cdr3_aa: CASSNRLAGVPLEQFF

clone_size: NA
cdr3_length: 14
v_call: TRBV24-1
d_call: TRBD1
j_call: TRBJ2-5
cdr3_nt: TGTGCCACCAGTGATCCGACAGGGCAGGAGACCCAGTACTTC
cdr3_aa: CATSDPTGQETQYF

clone_size: NA
cdr3_length: 15
v_call: TRBV29-1
d_call: NA
j_call: TRBJ2-3
cdr3_nt: TGCAGCGTAAGAAACGCGGGACTTTACACAGATACGCAGTATTTT
cdr3_aa: CSVRNAGLYTDTQYF

clone_size: NA
cdr3_length: 14
v_call: TRBV5-4
d_call: NA
j_call: TRBJ2-5
cdr3_nt: TGTGCCAGCAGCTTGGCGGGCCACCAGGGGACCCAGTACTTC
cdr3_aa: CASSLAGHQGTQYF

clone_size: NA
cdr3_length: 16
v_call: TRBV7-2
d_call: TRBD2
j_call: TRBJ2-5
cdr3_nt: TGTGCCAGCAGCTTAAGGACTAGCGGGAGAGGAGAGACCCAGTACTTC
cdr3_aa: CASSLRTSGRGETQYF

clone_size: NA
cdr3_length: 12
v_call: TRBV7-9
d_call: NA
j_call: TRBJ2-3
cdr3_nt: TGTGCCAGCAGCTCCAGGGCAGATACGCAGTATTTT
cdr3_aa: CASSSRADTQYF

clone_size: once
cdr3_length: 15
v_call: TRBV9
d_call: NA
j_call: TRBJ2-3
cdr3_nt: TGTGCCAGCAGCGCCGAACTAGTGAGGACAGATACGCAGTATTTT
cdr3_aa: CASSAELVRTDTQYF

clone_size: once
cdr3_length: 12
v_call: TRBV29-1
d_call: NA
j_call: TRBJ2-1
cdr3_nt: TGCAGCGTTGATCGGGGGAATGGTGAGCAGTTCTTC
cdr3_aa: CSVDRGNGEQFF

clone_size: NA
cdr3_length: 15
v_call: TRBV5-5
d_call: TRBD1
j_call: TRBJ1-2
cdr3_nt: TGTGCCAGCAGCTTGGAGGGCAGGGGGAACTATGGCTACACCTTC
cdr3_aa: CASSLEGRGNYGYTF

clone_size: NA
cdr3_length: 13
v_call: TRBV19
d_call: TRBD2
j_call: TRBJ2-1
cdr3_nt: TGTGCCAGTGGGACTAGTGGGCACAATGAGCAGTTCTTC
cdr3_aa: CASGTSGHNEQFF

clone_size: NA
cdr3_length: 17
v_call: TRBV7-2
d_call: TRBD2
j_call: TRBJ2-3
cdr3_nt: TGTGCCAGCAGCTTGTTTTTAGCGGGAGAGGGGGCAGATACGCAGTATTTT
cdr3_aa: CASSLFLAGEGADTQYF

clone_size: NA
cdr3_length: 15
v_call: TRBV19
d_call: TRBD2
j_call: TRBJ2-2
cdr3_nt: TGTGCCAGTAGTATTAGCGGGGCGAACACCGGGGAGCTGTTTTTT
cdr3_aa: CASSISGANTGELFF

clone_size: NA
cdr3_length: 16
v_call: TRBV7-9
d_call: NA
j_call: TRBJ2-2
cdr3_nt: TGTGCCAGCAGCGCTTTCCGGGGGGCGGACACCGGGGAGCTGTTTTTT
cdr3_aa: CASSAFRGADTGELFF

clone_size: NA
cdr3_length: 13
v_call: TRBV29-1
d_call: TRBD1
j_call: TRBJ1-6
cdr3_nt: TGCAGCGTTTCTTCAGGGGGGAATTCACCCCTCCACTTT
cdr3_aa: CSVSSGGNSPLHF

clone_size: once
cdr3_length: 14
v_call: TRBV5-1
d_call: NA
j_call: TRBJ1-6
cdr3_nt: TGCGCCAGCAGCTCCACAGGGTCTAATTCACCCCTCCACTTT
cdr3_aa: CASSSTGSNSPLHF

clone_size: NA
cdr3_length: 15
v_call: TRBV30
d_call: NA
j_call: TRBJ1-3
cdr3_nt: TGTGCCTGGAGTGTACCACTCAACTCTGGAAACACCATATATTTT
cdr3_aa: CAWSVPLNSGNTIYF

clone_size: NA
cdr3_length: 14
v_call: TRBV9
d_call: NA
j_call: TRBJ2-7
cdr3_nt: TGTGCCAGCAGCGTAGGCCAGGCCTCCTACGAGCAGTACTTC
cdr3_aa: CASSVGQASYEQYF

clone_size: NA
cdr3_length: 13
v_call: TRBV6-5
d_call: TRBD1
j_call: TRBJ1-2
cdr3_nt: TGTGCCAGCAGTAGTGGACAGGTTCATGGCTACACCTTC
cdr3_aa: CASSSGQVHGYTF

clone_size: NA
cdr3_length: 13
v_call: TRBV12-5
d_call: TRBD2
j_call: TRBJ2-7
cdr3_nt: TGTGCTAGTGGTCACGGGACTACCTACGAGCAGTACTTC
cdr3_aa: CASGHGTTYEQYF

clone_size: NA
cdr3_length: 13
v_call: TRBV7-9
d_call: NA
j_call: TRBJ1-1
cdr3_nt: TGTGCCGGCGCACGGGACACTTCCACTGAAGCTTTCTTT
cdr3_aa: CAGARDTSTEAFF

clone_size: NA
cdr3_length: 13
v_call: TRBV9
d_call: TRBD1
j_call: TRBJ2-2
cdr3_nt: TGTGCCAGCAGGGGACAGGGGGCCGGGGAGCTGTTTTTT
cdr3_aa: CASRGQGAGELFF

clone_size: NA
cdr3_length: 15
v_call: TRBV7-9
d_call: NA
j_call: TRBJ2-1
cdr3_nt: TGTGCCAGCAGCTTAGGGAGGGGTTCAGGAGCCTATTCGTTCTTC
cdr3_aa: CASSLGRGSGAYSFF

clone_size: NA
cdr3_length: 15
v_call: TRBV5-4
d_call: TRBD1
j_call: TRBJ2-5
cdr3_nt: TGTGCCAGCAGCTTGGAGGGACAGGGGCGGGAGACCCAGTACTTC
cdr3_aa: CASSLEGQGRETQYF

clone_size: NA
cdr3_length: 17
v_call: TRBV9
d_call: TRBD2
j_call: TRBJ2-3
cdr3_nt: TGTGCCAGCAGCTCTCGGGGGGGGCCCGCTGACACAGATACGCAGTATTTT
cdr3_aa: CASSSRGGPADTDTQYF

clone_size: NA
cdr3_length: 15
v_call: TRBV25-1
d_call: NA
j_call: TRBJ1-5
cdr3_nt: TGTGCCAGCAGTGCCCTGGGGGGTAGCAATCAGCCCCAGCATTTT
cdr3_aa: CASSALGGSNQPQHF

clone_size: once
cdr3_length: 12
v_call: TRBV28
d_call: NA
j_call: TRBJ2-7
cdr3_nt: TGTGCCAGCAGAACCCAGGGCTACGAGCAGTACTTC
cdr3_aa: CASRTQGYEQYF

clone_size: NA
cdr3_length: 14
v_call: TRBV28
d_call: NA
j_call: TRBJ1-5
cdr3_nt: TGTGCCAGCAGTTTTGCACGGTTCAATCAGCCCCAGCATTTT
cdr3_aa: CASSFARFNQPQHF

clone_size: NA
cdr3_length: 15
v_call: TRBV14
d_call: NA
j_call: TRBJ2-7
cdr3_nt: TGTGCCAGCAGCCAAGGCCTGGGGGGAGCCTACGAGCAGTACTTC
cdr3_aa: CASSQGLGGAYEQYF

clone_size: NA
cdr3_length: 11
v_call: TRBV6-2/TRBV6-3
d_call: NA
j_call: TRBJ2-7
cdr3_nt: TGTGCCAGCAGCTATACCTACGAGCAGTACTTC
cdr3_aa: CASSYTYEQYF

clone_size: NA
cdr3_length: 12
v_call: TRBV20-1
d_call: NA
j_call: TRBJ1-1
cdr3_nt: TGCAGTGCTAGTTTATGGAACACTGAAGCTTTCTTT
cdr3_aa: CSASLWNTEAFF

clone_size: NA
cdr3_length: 14
v_call: TRBV14
d_call: NA
j_call: TRBJ2-7
cdr3_nt: TGTGCCAGCAGCCAGTATGGGAGCTCCTACGAGCAGTACTTC
cdr3_aa: CASSQYGSSYEQYF

clone_size: once
cdr3_length: 13
v_call: TRBV30
d_call: NA
j_call: TRBJ2-7
cdr3_nt: TGTGCCTGGAACAAGGAAGGGAGGTACGAGCAGTACTTC
cdr3_aa: CAWNKEGRYEQYF

clone_size: NA
cdr3_length: 15
v_call: TRBV18
d_call: TRBD1
j_call: TRBJ1-2
cdr3_nt: TGTGCCAGCTCACCCCGGACAGGGGGCGACTATGGCTACACCTTC
cdr3_aa: CASSPRTGGDYGYTF

clone_size: NA
cdr3_length: 14
v_call: TRBV7-2
d_call: TRBD1
j_call: TRBJ1-2
cdr3_nt: TGTGCCAGCAGCCCACAGACAGGGTGGGATGGCTACACCTTC
cdr3_aa: CASSPQTGWDGYTF

clone_size: few
cdr3_length: 15
v_call: TRBV27
d_call: TRBD2
j_call: TRBJ2-1
cdr3_nt: TGTGCCAGCAGTGAACTAGCGGGAGTTGGAAATGAGCAGTTCTTC
cdr3_aa: CASSELAGVGNEQFF

clone_size: once
cdr3_length: 15
v_call: TRBV5-5
d_call: TRBD1
j_call: TRBJ2-5
cdr3_nt: TGTGCCAGCAGCTTGGACGACAGGGGGCGAGAGACCCAGTACTTC
cdr3_aa: CASSLDDRGRETQYF

clone_size: NA
cdr3_length: 14
v_call: TRBV6-5
d_call: TRBD2
j_call: TRBJ2-3
cdr3_nt: TGTGCCACTAAGCCAGCGGGACTCTCAGATACGCAGTATTTT
cdr3_aa: CATKPAGLSDTQYF

clone_size: NA
cdr3_length: 13
v_call: TRBV5-1
d_call: TRBD1
j_call: TRBJ1-1
cdr3_nt: TGCGCCAGCGGCCGGGGGACAGCCGATGAAGCTTTCTTT
cdr3_aa: CASGRGTADEAFF

clone_size: few
cdr3_length: 15
v_call: TRBV2
d_call: NA
j_call: TRBJ1-1
cdr3_nt: TGTGCCAGCAGTTCTCTAGGGAGCCCTAACACTGAAGCTTTCTTT
cdr3_aa: CASSSLGSPNTEAFF

clone_size: NA
cdr3_length: 15
v_call: TRBV11-2
d_call: NA
j_call: TRBJ1-6
cdr3_nt: TGTGCCAGCAGCTTTAGGGGGTCCTATAATTCACCCCTCCACTTT
cdr3_aa: CASSFRGSYNSPLHF

clone_size: NA
cdr3_length: 14
v_call: TRBV5-8
d_call: NA
j_call: TRBJ1-2
cdr3_nt: TGTGCCAGCAGCCGCCGACAGCCCTCCTATGGCTACACCTTC
cdr3_aa: CASSRRQPSYGYTF

clone_size: NA
cdr3_length: 17
v_call: TRBV3-1/TRBV3-2
d_call: TRBD2
j_call: TRBJ2-7
cdr3_nt: TGTGCCAGCAGCCGTCTAGCGGAGCGGATGAGCTCCTACGAGCAGTACTTC
cdr3_aa: CASSRLAERMSSYEQYF

clone_size: NA
cdr3_length: 13
v_call: TRBV19
d_call: TRBD1
j_call: TRBJ2-5
cdr3_nt: TGTGCCAGTAGTGATCAACAGGGGGGGACCCAGTACTTC
cdr3_aa: CASSDQQGGTQYF